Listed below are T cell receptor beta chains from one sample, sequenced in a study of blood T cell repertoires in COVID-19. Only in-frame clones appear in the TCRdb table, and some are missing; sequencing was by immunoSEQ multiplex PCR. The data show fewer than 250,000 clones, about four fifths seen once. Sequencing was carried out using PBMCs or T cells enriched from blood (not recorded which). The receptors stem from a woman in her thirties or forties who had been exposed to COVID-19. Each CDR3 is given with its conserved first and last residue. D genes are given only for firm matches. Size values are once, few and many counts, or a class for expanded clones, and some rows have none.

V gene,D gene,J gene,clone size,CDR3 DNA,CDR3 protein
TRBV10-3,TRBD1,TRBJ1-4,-,TGTGCCATCAGACCCGACAGGGTAGGGGAAAAACTGTTTTTT,CAIRPDRVGEKLFF
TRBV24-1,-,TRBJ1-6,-,TGTGCCACCATCACGTTTGTCCGCGCCAAATCCCCGAACAACGGGGGAAAGAATTCACCCCTCCACTTT,CATITFVRAKSPNNGGKNSPLHF
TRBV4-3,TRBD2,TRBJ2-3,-,TGCGCCAGCAGCCACGGGACCCTAGCGGCAGATACGCAGTATTTT,CASSHGTLAADTQYF
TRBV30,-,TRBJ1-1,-,TGTGCCTGGAGTGGATCAGGGCTTGAAGCTTTCTTT,CAWSGSGLEAFF
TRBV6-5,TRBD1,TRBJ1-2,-,TGTGCCAGCAGCACCACAGGGGTATCATTCGGCTACACCTTC,CASSTTGVSFGYTF
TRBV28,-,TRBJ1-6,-,TGTGCCAGCAGTTTATATCCAGATAATTCACCCCTCCACTTT,CASSLYPDNSPLHF
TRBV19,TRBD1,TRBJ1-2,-,TGTGCCAGTAGTACGCAGGGGGCGAATAATGGCTACACCTTC,CASSTQGANNGYTF
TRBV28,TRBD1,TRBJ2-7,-,TGTGCCAGCAGCCCCGCGGGACAGGGACAACACGAGCAGTACTTC,CASSPAGQGQHEQYF
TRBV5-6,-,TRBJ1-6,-,TGTGCCAGCAGCTTGGACCCCAGGGAAAATTCACCCCTCCACTTT,CASSLDPRENSPLHF
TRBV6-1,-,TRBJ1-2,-,TGTGCCAGCAGTGAACGCCACCCCTCCTATGAGGGCTACACCTTC,CASSERHPSYEGYTF
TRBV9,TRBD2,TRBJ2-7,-,TGTGCCAGCAGCGTAGGACTAGCGGAATCCTACGAGCAGTACTTC,CASSVGLAESYEQYF
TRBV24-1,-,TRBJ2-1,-,TGTGCCACCCCCAGAGGAAGGCAGCAGTTCTTC,CATPRGRQQFF
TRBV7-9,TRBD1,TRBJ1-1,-,TGTGCCAGCAGCACCGACAGGGGAAGGACTGAAGCTTTCTTT,CASSTDRGRTEAFF
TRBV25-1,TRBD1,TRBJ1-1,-,TGTGCCAGCAGTGATTCCGGGACAGCCTACACTGAAGCTTTCTTT,CASSDSGTAYTEAFF
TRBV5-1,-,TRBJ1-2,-,TGCGCCAGCAGCGCGGCCGGGAGCCCCTATGGCTACACCTTC,CASSAAGSPYGYTF
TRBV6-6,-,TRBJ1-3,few,TGTGCCAGCAGTTACCCTATCGACAGGGGAAACACCATATATTTT,CASSYPIDRGNTIYF
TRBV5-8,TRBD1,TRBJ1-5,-,TGTGCCAGCCACAGGGGAATCGGTCAGCCCCAGCATTTT,CASHRGIGQPQHF
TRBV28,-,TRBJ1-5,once,TGTGCCAGCACTTGGCAGGACAATCAGCCCCAGCATTTT,CASTWQDNQPQHF
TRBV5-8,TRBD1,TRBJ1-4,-,TGTGCCAGCAGCTTCGCCCCACAGGGGAGGATAAATGAAAAACTGTTTTTT,CASSFAPQGRINEKLFF
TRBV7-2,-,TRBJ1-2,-,TGTGCCAGCAGCTTCCGGGACACCTTTGCCTATGGCTACACCTTC,CASSFRDTFAYGYTF